The clone carrying this T cell receptor beta chain has a handful of counts. Patients from Seattle were sampled longitudinally, starting during active infection. Germline CDR1 is LNHNV and CDR2 is YYDKDF (reference sequence). The CDR3 covers 15 residues. V was trimmed by 8 bases and J by 0 bases, leaving 14 bases between them. As processed by the authors: Amplification of reference gene primers was used by the study to estimate nucleated cell counts. Some clones are missing from TCRdb's copy, which holds only in-frame ones; the method was immunoSEQ multiplex PCR. Clone size and V and J calls were adopted from that table, with D and trimming inferred from the DNA. The sample has hundreds of thousands of clones; approximately 89% are singletons. These data are taken from a study of blood T cell repertoires in COVID-19. Looking at the study overall: There were acute and convalescent COVID-19 samples, and they came from the United States, Italy and Spain. Sample material is recorded as cDNA or gDNA derived from T cells, B-cell-depleted T cells, or PBMCs.

Material: peripheral blood. The TCR was taken from a woman aged 25 to 39 with COVID-19, enrolled during active disease. The chain joins TRBV15 to TRBJ1-5; D is unresolved. The CDR3 loop reads CATSKDTHSNQPQHF. The DNA for the CDR3 is TGTGCCACCTCTAAAGACACCCATAGCAATCAGCCCCAGCATTTT. Using reference TRBV15 and TRBJ1-5 for the parts outside the CDR3, the full variable domain is DAMVIQNPRYQVTQFGKPVTLSCSQTLNHNVMYWYQQKSSQAPKLLFHYYDKDFNNEADTPDNFQSRRPNTSFCFLDIRSPGLGDTAMYLCATSKDTHSNQPQHFGDGTRLSIL.